This T cell receptor (beta chain) came from a study of radiotherapy plus CTLA-4 blockade in lung cancer. Across the study: Disease control was seen in roughly 30% of patients, objective responses in 15% to 20%. Overall study findings and caveats: Expansion of tumor-derived TCR clones was observed in blood after radiotherapy plus ipilimumab. It was early blood T cell clone dynamics, with interferon-beta, that reportedly best predicted response.

Germline CDR1 reads MNHEY; CDR2 reads SVGAGI. With 4 bases removed from V and 2 bases from J, the gap between germline ends came to 12 bases. This CDR3 is built from 14 residues. As concerns this clone: The antigen remains unidentified.

The data were produced by immunoSEQ multiplex PCR, yet TCRdb's version contains in-frame clones alone and is incomplete. The sample consists of 78,000 or so clones, around 90% of them appearing once. Sequencing was performed on peripheral blood, taken from a patient treated with radiotherapy plus ipilimumab. The genes are TRBV6-5 and TRBJ2-7, with D possibly TRBD1 on 6 matching bases. This TCR derives from a human donor with non-small cell lung cancer who had stable disease on radiotherapy plus ipilimumab. For the CDR3, the DNA is TGTGCCAGCAGTTTCGGACAGCCTCCCTACGAGCAGTACTTC. Translated, it gives CASSFGQPPYEQYF.